The 31 T cell receptor beta chains below were found in one sample sequenced in a study of CD8+ T cells in alopecia areata. After isolation, RNA underwent reverse transcription to generate cDNA as the sequencing template. Method: immunoSEQ multiplex PCR; TCRdb's copy keeps in-frame clones and lacks some. The sample records 200,000 to 250,000 clones, around 57% being singletons. The treatment here: oral pan-JAK inhibitor, 5-10 mg twice daily. Material: CD4+ T cells sorted from blood, obtained at week 4, from a patient treated with tofacitinib. Source of these receptors: a human donor with alopecia areata.

This clone was counted only a few times. The chain joins TRBV18 to TRBJ2-1; D not resolved. With 8 bases removed from V and 11 bases from J, the gap between germline ends came to 10 bases. Per the germline V gene, CDR1 is KGHSH and CDR2 is LQKENI. The CDR3 is 10 residues long. The CDR3 region has the DNA TGTGCCAGCCCGTGGAAGAAGCAGTTCTTC. Its protein product is CASPWKKQFF.

This chain connects TRBV5-1 to TRBJ2-3, with D uncertain. The CDR3 is 16 amino acids. V gave up 0 bases and J gave up 2 bases, with 13 bases separating them. Germline CDR1 and CDR2: SGHRS and YFSETQ. The DNA for the CDR3 is TGCGCCAGCAGCTTGGTGTCCGCGACAAACACAGATACGCAGTATTTT. It codes for CASSLVSATNTDTQYF. The full variable domain, its missing parts supplied by reference TRBV5-1 and TRBJ2-3, is KAGVTQTPRYLIKTRGQQVTLSCSPISGHRSVSWYQQTPGQGLQFLFEYFSETQRNKGNFPGRFSGRQFSNSRSEMNVSTLELGDSALYLCASSLVSATNTDTQYFGPGTRLTVL.

Only one count was recorded for this clone. Other DNA sequences in this specimen translate into the identical CDR3. This CDR3 is CSVEAGTDTQYF. CDR3 DNA: TGCAGCGTTGAAGCTGGGACGGATACGCAGTATTTT. V and J are TRBV29-1 and TRBJ2-3; D tentatively fits TRBD1 or TRBD2 (5 bases each). With 1 base removed from V and 6 bases from J, the gap between germline ends came to 8 bases. Germline-derived CDR1 and CDR2 are SQVTM and ANQGSEA. This CDR3 is 12 amino acids long.

This clone was seen more than once but under ten times. The V call is TRBV28, the J call TRBJ2-1; a possible D gene is TRBD1 (7 bases). The CDR3 contains 15 residues. Germline CDR1 MDHEN, CDR2 SYDVKM. V was pared by 5 bases and J by 1 base, with 12 bases between. The DNA of the CDR3 is TGTGCCAGCAGTGGGAGGACAGGATCCTACAATGAGCAGTTCTTC. Translation gives CASSGRTGSYNEQFF.

The chain uses TRBV4-2 and TRBJ1-5; D is uncertain. Germline V gene sequence: CDR1 LGHNA, CDR2 YNFKEQ. Between the trimmed V and J ends, which lost 1 base and 6 bases, there was a span of 7 bases. The CDR3 contains 13 residues. DNA for the CDR3: TGTGCCAGCAGCCAAGTTGGATTTCAGCCCCAGCATTTT. It translates to CASSQVGFQPQHF.

This chain links TRBV29-1 with TRBJ2-1; D may correspond to TRBD1 or TRBD2 (5 bases each). From germline, CDR1 is SQVTM and CDR2 ANQGSEA. The CDR3 extends over 13 amino acids. Trimming cost V 8 bases and J 9 bases, with 20 bases left between them. The CDR3 is CSSTGTTQGEQFF. The CDR3 nucleotides are TGCAGCTCGACCGGGACCACTCAGGGTGAGCAGTTCTTC.

This clone was observed a handful of times. The genes are TRBV30 and TRBJ1-2; 8 bases align to TRBD1. The CDR3 extends over 15 amino acids. Germline V gives CDR1 GTSNPN, CDR2 SVGIG (reference sequence). V was pared by 4 bases and J by 0 bases, with 7 bases of the junction left unmatched. DNA for the CDR3: TGTGCCTGGATAAGAACAGGGGGAGCTAACTATGGCTACACCTTC. It encodes CAWIRTGGANYGYTF. Full variable domain (rest looked up from reference TRBV30 and TRBJ1-2): SQTIHQWPATLVQPVGSPLSLECTVEGTSNPNLYWYRQAAGRGLQLLFYSVGIGQISSEVPQNLSASRPQDRQFILSSKKLLLSDSGFYLCAWIRTGGANYGYTFGSGTRLTVV.

The chain combines TRBV30 with TRBJ1-5; 7 bases are shared with TRBD1. Germline CDR1 and CDR2: GTSNPN and SVGIG (reference sequence). The CDR3 totals 12 residues. The trim removed 6 bases at V and 4 bases at J, leaving 3 bases unmatched. In DNA form, the CDR3 reads TGTGCCTGCGACAGGGATAATCAGCCCCAGCATTTT. Protein: CACDRDNQPQHF.

The genes are TRBV30 and TRBJ1-2; D is uncertain. V lost 2 bases, J lost 0 bases, and 13 bases lay in between. The CDR3 is 15 amino acids. Looked up from germline, CDR1 is GTSNPN and CDR2 is SVGIG (reference sequence). CDR3 amino acids: CAWSMTPATNYGYTF. Written as DNA, the CDR3 is TGTGCCTGGAGTATGACACCGGCGACTAACTATGGCTACACCTTC.

In this sample, this clone turned up a few times. The genes are TRBV5-1 and TRBJ2-1; D is possibly TRBD1 (5 bases). V dropped 4 bases and J dropped 1 base, with 15 bases sitting between them. The CDR3 totals 16 residues. Germline CDR1 and CDR2: SGHRS and YFSETQ. The CDR3: CASSTPGSGSYNEQFF. CDR3 bases: TGCGCCAGCAGCACTCCAGGGTCAGGGTCCTACAATGAGCAGTTCTTC.

The chain employs TRBV7-8 and TRBJ2-7; 10 bases are a match to TRBD1. The CDR3 is 14 residues long. Looked up from germline, CDR1 is SGHVS and CDR2 is FQNEAQ. Unmatched junction bases numbered 2, after V lost 2 bases and J lost 4 bases. CDR3 DNA: TGTGCCAGCAGCTTACGGGACAGGGGATACGAGCAGTACTTC. This translates into CASSLRDRGYEQYF. The entire variable domain, with the rest obtained from reference TRBV7-8 and TRBJ2-7, is as follows: GAGVSQSPRYKVAKRGQDVALRCDPISGHVSLFWYQQALGQGPEFLTYFQNEAQLDKSGLPSDRFFAERPEGSVSTLKIQRTQQEDSAVYLCASSLRDRGYEQYFGPGTRLTVT.

Only a few counts were recorded for this clone. This sequence joins TRBV29-1 and TRBJ1-2, with D tentatively TRBD1 (5 bases). The CDR3 extends over 12 amino acids. V lost 6 bases, J lost 4 bases, and 12 bases lay in between. Germline V gene sequence: CDR1 SQVTM, CDR2 ANQGSEA. The CDR3 nucleotides read TGCAGCGTCAAAGACAGCTTCTATGGCTACACCTTC. It translates to CSVKDSFYGYTF. The entire variable domain, with the rest obtained from reference TRBV29-1 and TRBJ1-2, is as follows: SAVISQKPSRDICQRGTSLTIQCQVDSQVTMMFWYRQQPGQSLTLIATANQGSEATYESGFVIDKFPISRPNLTFSTLTVSNMSPEDSSIYLCSVKDSFYGYTFGSGTRLTVV.

The V and J genes are TRBV29-1 and TRBJ1-2, with TRBD1 matching over 9 bases. Per the germline V gene, CDR1 is SQVTM and CDR2 is ANQGSEA. The CDR3 spans 17 residues. Trimming at V came to 4 bases and at J to 4 bases, leaving 16 bases not matched to a gene. DNA for the CDR3: TGCAGCGTTGGCCTCGACGGGACAGGGACCCAGATCTATGGCTACACCTTC. This translates into CSVGLDGTGTQIYGYTF.

The chain links TRBV4-3 to TRBJ1-6; D is possibly TRBD1 (6 bases). The CDR3 has 14 residues. V lost 6 bases, J lost 7 bases, and 13 bases lay in between. Germline lookup yields CDR1 LGHNA and CDR2 YSLEER. The CDR3 is CASSLGQTNSPLHF. The CDR3 coding sequence is TGCGCCAGCAGTCTCGGACAGACCAATTCACCCCTCCACTTT.

Only a few counts were recorded for this clone. The chain links TRBV7-3 to TRBJ2-1, with D hard to call. The V gene lost 0 bases and the J gene lost 6 bases, with 9 bases spanning the gap. The CDR3 has 14 residues. Germline lookup yields CDR1 SGHTA and CDR2 FQGTGA. The CDR3 DNA sequence: TGTGCCAGCAGCTTAACGGGGTACGGCAATGAGCAGTTCTTC. It encodes CASSLTGYGNEQFF.

The chain has TRBV2 and TRBJ1-4, with D hard to call. The CDR3 totals 15 residues. V gave up 6 bases and J gave up 3 bases, with 14 bases separating them. Germline V CDR1 and CDR2: SNHLY, FYNNEI. This chain's CDR3 is CASSRRRAANEKLFF. The CDR3 DNA sequence: TGTGCCAGCAGCAGACGGAGGGCGGCTAATGAAAAACTGTTTTTT.

The chain employs TRBV7-2 and TRBJ2-7; TRBD1 matches 7 bases. V shed 5 bases, J shed 1 base, and the junction held 5 bases outside the gene matches. The CDR3 is 14 residues long. Germline loops: CDR1 SGHTA, CDR2 FQGNSA. CDR3 in DNA: TGTGCCAGCAGCCCACCGGGACAGTCCTACGAGCAGTACTTC. Translated: CASSPPGQSYEQYF.

This clone was seen a few times. This chain links TRBV5-6 with TRBJ2-7; D may correspond to TRBD1 or TRBD2 (5 bases each). This CDR3 comprises 13 residues. In germline, CDR1 is SGHDT, CDR2 YYEEEE. Trimming removed 1 base from V and 5 bases from J, with 10 bases in between. Here the CDR3 reads CASSLLGTHEQYF. The DNA of the CDR3 is TGTGCCAGCAGCTTGTTGGGGACCCACGAGCAGTACTTC. Full variable domain (missing parts from reference TRBV5-6 and TRBJ2-7): DAGVTQSPTHLIKTRGQQVTLRCSPKSGHDTVSWYQQALGQGPQFIFQYYEEEERQRGNFPDRFSGHQFPNYSSELNVNALLLGDSALYLCASSLLGTHEQYFGPGTRLTVT.

A single count supports this clone. The chain recombines TRBV30 with TRBJ2-1; D is perhaps TRBD1 or TRBD2 (6 bases each). V was shortened by 2 bases and J by 0 bases, with 8 bases between the two germline ends. The CDR3 spans 14 residues. Germline values: CDR1 GTSNPN, CDR2 SVGIG (reference sequence). This CDR3 is CAWSRGASYNEQFF. CDR3 sequence (DNA): TGTGCCTGGAGTAGGGGGGCCTCCTACAATGAGCAGTTCTTC.

The genes are TRBV25-1 and TRBJ2-6; a weak D match, TRBD1 (6 bases). Germline V CDR1 and CDR2: MGHDK, SYGVNS. Between the trimmed V and J ends, which lost 8 bases and 12 bases, there was a span of 23 bases. This CDR3 comprises 15 residues. The CDR3 sequence is CASSSGTRDASVLTF. In nucleotides, the CDR3 is TGTGCCAGCTCCTCCGGGACACGGGACGCTAGCGTCCTGACTTTC.

This clone was observed once. This chain uses TRBV29-1 with TRBJ2-7; perhaps TRBD1 as D (6 bases). V lost 7 bases and J 2 bases, leaving 12 bases between the germline ends. Germline CDR1 SQVTM, CDR2 ANQGSEA. The CDR3 is made up of 12 amino acids. The CDR3 loop reads CSAVQGTYEQYF. The CDR3 nucleotides are TGCAGCGCCGTACAGGGTACCTACGAGCAGTACTTC.

The rearrangement uses TRBV29-1 and TRBJ2-3, with D uncertain. The V and J ends lost 1 base and 3 bases respectively, with 11 bases between them. This CDR3 comprises 14 residues. The germline CDR1 and CDR2 sequences are SQVTM and ANQGSEA. The CDR3 is CSVEGQDRTDTQYF. CDR3 in DNA: TGCAGCGTTGAAGGCCAAGATCGGACAGATACGCAGTATTTT.

This clone was detected only a few times. The rearrangement uses TRBV19 and TRBJ1-1, with TRBD1 identical over 8 bases. CDR3 length: 15 amino acids. Trimming took 5 bases from V and 4 from J; bases not matched to a gene: 9. The V gene's germline CDR1 is LNHDA and CDR2 SQIVND (reference sequence). The CDR3 nucleotides are TGTGCCAGTAGTGTAACCAGGGGGCGGTCCACTGAAGCTTTCTTT. Its translation is CASSVTRGRSTEAFF.

The chain joins TRBV20-1 to TRBJ1-1; 7 nucleotides agree with TRBD1. After removal of 6 bases from V and 4 bases from J, the junction contained 2 bases not matched to a gene. This CDR3 has 11 residues. CDR1 and CDR2 from the germline V gene are DFQATT and SNEGSKA (reference sequence). The DNA of the CDR3 is TGCAGTGCCACAGGGGCCACTGAAGCTTTCTTT. Translation gives CSATGATEAFF.

The CDR3 DNA reads as TGCGCCAGCAGTGGAGCCCTACAGGGGGCGGATGGCTACACCTTC. Translating it yields CASSGALQGADGYTF. The J gene is TRBJ1-2, the V gene TRBV10-2; 9 positions agree with TRBD1. CDR1 and CDR2 from the germline V gene are WSHSY and SAAADI. The junction had 9 bases not matched to a gene; V was cut back by 4 bases and J by 6 bases. The CDR3 consists of 15 residues.

This clone came up once. The genes are TRBV29-1 and TRBJ1-5, with TRBD1 matching 9 bases. From germline, CDR1 is SQVTM and CDR2 ANQGSEA. Losses at the gene ends were 6 bases for V and 3 bases for J; bases not matched to a gene: 6. This CDR3 is built from 14 residues. The CDR3 reads CSVANRGPNQPQHF. The CDR3 bases are TGCAGCGTAGCCAACAGGGGGCCCAATCAGCCCCAGCATTTT.

This clone has only a few counts. The gene calls are TRBV19 and TRBJ1-5; TRBD1 might be the D (5 bases). The CDR3 extends over 15 amino acids. The germline V gene has CDR1 LNHDA and CDR2 SQIVND (reference sequence). V was clipped by 5 bases and J by 3 bases, with 14 bases between them. The CDR3 sequence: CASSRTRQPNQPQHF. CDR3 DNA: TGTGCCAGTAGTCGGACTCGACAGCCCAATCAGCCCCAGCATTTT.

The rearrangement links TRBV7-9 to TRBJ1-6; 9 nucleotides match TRBD1. The germline CDR1 and CDR2 sequences are SEHNR and FQNEAQ (reference sequence). The CDR3 spans 14 residues. Germline trimming cut 4 bases from V and 9 bases from J; bases unmatched to any gene: 4. In DNA form, the CDR3 reads TGTGCCAGCAGCTCCGGGACAGGGCGTTCACCCCTCCACTTT. Translating it yields CASSSGTGRSPLHF.

V usage is TRBV2 and J usage is TRBJ2-7, with TRBD2 matching 10 bases. Germline V gene sequence: CDR1 SNHLY, CDR2 FYNNEI. With 6 bases clipped from V and 2 bases from J, the junction kept 4 bases outside the gene matches. CDR3 length equals 14 residues. In nucleotides, the CDR3 is TGTGCCAGCAGAAGTAGCGGGGGGACCTACGAGCAGTACTTC. Amino acid sequence: CASRSSGGTYEQYF. Full variable domain (missing parts from reference TRBV2 and TRBJ2-7): EPEVTQTPSHQVTQMGQEVILRCVPISNHLYFYWYRQILGQKVEFLVSFYNNEISEKSEIFDDQFSVERPDGSNFTLKIRSTKLEDSAMYFCASRSSGGTYEQYFGPGTRLTVT.

The rearrangement uses TRBV5-1 and TRBJ1-2; possible D gene TRBD1, 6 bases. This CDR3 is 15 amino acids long. V gave up 4 bases and J gave up 7 bases, with 20 bases separating them. The germline CDR1 and CDR2 sequences are SGHRS and YFSETQ. In DNA, the CDR3 is TGCGCCAGCAGCCCAAGACGTACAGGGACCGGTGGCTACACCTTC. Amino acid sequence: CASSPRRTGTGGYTF.

V is TRBV11-2 and J is TRBJ1-4, with TRBD1 matching over 9 bases. Trimming removed 4 bases from V and 8 bases from J; junction bases left unmatched: 8. Germline loops: CDR1 SGHAT, CDR2 FQNNGV. This CDR3 region has 15 residues. CDR3 residues: CASSSRQGVAEKLFF. CDR3 coding DNA: TGTGCCAGCAGCTCCCGACAGGGGGTTGCGGAAAAACTGTTTTTT.